These 9 T cell receptor beta chains came from one sample sequenced in a study of T-cell reconstitution after alpha-beta-depleted transplantation in children. Unique molecular identifiers were built into the TCRbeta library. One entry per CDR3 protein, called by TCRdb with MiXCR from the PCR reads. The sample holds 150,000 to 250,000 distinct CDR3 sequences, 6.3% seen once. Sample: PBMCs, taken before TCRalphabeta/CD19-depleted stem cell transplant. These receptors all come from a girl under three years old with combined immunodeficiency, due to receive a stem cell transplant.

This clonotype was observed many times. The CDR3 region is CASRGADSYEQYF. The CDR3 nucleotides are TGTGCCAGCAGAGGGGCCGACTCCTACGAGCAGTACTTC. This rearrangement joins TRBV5-6 to TRBJ2-7, with D possibly matching TRBD1 (5 bases). Germline V gene lookup returns CDR1 SGHDT and CDR2 YYEEEE. V was trimmed by 5 bases and J by 0 bases, leaving 9 bases between them. There are 13 residues in the CDR3.

This clonotype was counted at least ten times. This chain links TRBV24-1 with TRBJ2-1, with 7 bases identical to TRBD1. The CDR3 is made up of 17 amino acids. Trimming cost V 4 bases and J 7 bases; bases outside gene matches: 15. Germline V CDR1 and CDR2: KGHDR, SFDVKD. The DNA of the CDR3 is TGTGCCACCAGTGACCCCCGGGACAGCTTTTACTCGAATGAGCAGTTCTTC. It is translated as CATSDPRDSFYSNEQFF.

This clonotype showed up many times. This chain links TRBV4-3 with TRBJ2-5; a weak D match, TRBD1 (6 bases). CDR1 LGHNA and CDR2 YSLEER come from the germline V gene. The CDR3 is 15 amino acids. With 4 bases removed from V and 4 bases from J, the gap between germline ends came to 16 bases. CDR3: CASSLYRVGGETQYF. The CDR3 nucleotides read TGCGCCAGCAGCCTCTACAGGGTAGGAGGAGAGACCCAGTACTTC.

This clonotype showed up many times. The chain employs TRBV30 and TRBJ1-4, with D perhaps TRBD1 (6 bases). The V and J ends lost 4 bases and 3 bases respectively, with 12 bases between them. The CDR3 consists of 14 residues. Germline V gives CDR1 GTSNPN, CDR2 SVGIG (reference sequence). The CDR3 DNA is TGTGCCTGGATAAGAGGACAGCCTAATGAAAAACTGTTTTTT. Translation gives CAWIRGQPNEKLFF.

This clonotype has a count of ten or more. The V call is TRBV25-1, the J call TRBJ2-1, with D tentatively TRBD2 (5 bases). Trimming pared 4 bases from V and 2 bases from J, leaving 12 bases between. CDR1 is MGHDK and CDR2 is SYGVNS in the germline V gene. The CDR3 has 15 residues. The CDR3 region is CASSVRGRAYNEQFF. The CDR3, as DNA: TGTGCCAGCAGTGTCCGGGGTAGGGCCTACAATGAGCAGTTCTTC.

This clonotype occurred many times. The V gene is TRBV12-3 or TRBV12-4, the J gene TRBJ2-5; TRBD1 agrees at 9 bases. V was clipped by 3 bases and J by 1 base; unmatched bases: 3. This CDR3 contains 15 residues. The CDR3 DNA reads as TGTGCCAGCAGTTTCGGGACAGGGACCCAAGAGACCCAGTACTTC. This gives the protein CASSFGTGTQETQYF.

This clonotype was seen ten or more times. The CDR3 loop reads CASSLVMPKNTEAFF. The CDR3 coding sequence is TGTGCCAGCAGCTTAGTCATGCCTAAGAACACTGAAGCTTTCTTT. The chain links TRBV11-2 to TRBJ1-1; no clear D gene. V was clipped by 1 base and J by 1 base, with 10 bases between them. CDR3 length: 15 residues. Germline-derived CDR1 and CDR2 are SGHAT and FQNNGV.

This clonotype has at least ten counts. The chain has TRBV12-3 or TRBV12-4 and TRBJ2-1; 8 positions agree with TRBD2. J lost 1 base, V lost 2 bases, and 1 base had no gene match. This CDR3 comprises 15 residues. The CDR3 region is CASSLSGRSYNEQFF. The CDR3 DNA reads as TGTGCCAGCAGTTTAAGCGGGAGATCCTACAATGAGCAGTTCTTC.

This clonotype was counted many times. J is TRBJ2-1 and V is TRBV20-1; 11 nucleotides agree with TRBD2. Germline V gene lookup returns CDR1 DFQATT and CDR2 SNEGSKA (reference sequence). The CDR3 has 17 residues. Trimming at V came to 3 bases and at J to 8 bases, leaving 15 bases not matched to a gene. CDR3 bases: TGCAGTGCTAGTGGGGTAGCGGGGGGGGGAATTCTAGATGAGCAGTTCTTC. This gives the protein CSASGVAGGGILDEQFF.